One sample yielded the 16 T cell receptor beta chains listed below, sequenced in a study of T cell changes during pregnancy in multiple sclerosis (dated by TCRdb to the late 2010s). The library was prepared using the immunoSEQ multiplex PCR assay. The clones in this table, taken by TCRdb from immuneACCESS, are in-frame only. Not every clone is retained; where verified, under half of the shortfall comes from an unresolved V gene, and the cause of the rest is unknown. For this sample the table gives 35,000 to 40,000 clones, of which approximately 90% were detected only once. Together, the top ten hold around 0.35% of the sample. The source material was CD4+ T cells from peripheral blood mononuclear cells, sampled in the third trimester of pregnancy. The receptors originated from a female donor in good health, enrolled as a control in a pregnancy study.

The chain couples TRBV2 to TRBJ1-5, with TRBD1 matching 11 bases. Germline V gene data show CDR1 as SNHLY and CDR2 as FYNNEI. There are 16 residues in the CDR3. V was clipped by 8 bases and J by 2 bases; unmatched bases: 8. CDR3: CASVGTGGAGNQPQHF. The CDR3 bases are TGTGCCAGCGTTGGGACAGGGGGGGCGGGCAATCAGCCCCAGCATTTT.

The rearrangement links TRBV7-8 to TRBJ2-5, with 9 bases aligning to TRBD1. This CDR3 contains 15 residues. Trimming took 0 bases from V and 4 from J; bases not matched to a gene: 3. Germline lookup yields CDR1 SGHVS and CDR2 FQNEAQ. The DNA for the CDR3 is TGTGCCAGCAGCTTAGCCGGGACAGGGAGAGAGACCCAGTACTTC. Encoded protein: CASSLAGTGRETQYF.

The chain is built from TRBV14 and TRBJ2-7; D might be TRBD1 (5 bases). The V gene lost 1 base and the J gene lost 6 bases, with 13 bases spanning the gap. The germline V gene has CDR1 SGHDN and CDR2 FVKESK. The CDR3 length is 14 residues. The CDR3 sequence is CASSQVYGAGEQYF. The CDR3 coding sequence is TGTGCCAGCAGCCAAGTTTATGGGGCTGGCGAGCAGTACTTC.

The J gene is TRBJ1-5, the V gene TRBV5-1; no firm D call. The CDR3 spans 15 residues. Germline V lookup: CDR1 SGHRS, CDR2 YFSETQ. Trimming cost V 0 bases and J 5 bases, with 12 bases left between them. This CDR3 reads CASSLVAGADQPQHF. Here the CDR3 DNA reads TGCGCCAGCAGCTTGGTGGCGGGTGCGGATCAGCCCCAGCATTTT.

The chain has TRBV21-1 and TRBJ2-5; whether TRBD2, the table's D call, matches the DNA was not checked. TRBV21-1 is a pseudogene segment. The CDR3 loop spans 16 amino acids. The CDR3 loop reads CASSARGTSGRGTQYF. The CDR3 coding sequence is TGTGCCAGCAGCGCCCGGGGAACTAGCGGGAGGGGGACCCAGTACTTC.

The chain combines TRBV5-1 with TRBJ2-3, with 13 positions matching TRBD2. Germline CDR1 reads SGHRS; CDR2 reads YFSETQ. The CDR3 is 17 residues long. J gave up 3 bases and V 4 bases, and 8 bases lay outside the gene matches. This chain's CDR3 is CASSLRTSGSMTDTQYF. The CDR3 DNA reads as TGCGCCAGCAGCCTCCGGACTAGCGGGAGTATGACAGATACGCAGTATTTT. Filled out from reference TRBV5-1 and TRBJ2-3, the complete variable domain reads KAGVTQTPRYLIKTRGQQVTLSCSPISGHRSVSWYQQTPGQGLQFLFEYFSETQRNKGNFPGRFSGRQFSNSRSEMNVSTLELGDSALYLCASSLRTSGSMTDTQYFGPGTRLTVL.

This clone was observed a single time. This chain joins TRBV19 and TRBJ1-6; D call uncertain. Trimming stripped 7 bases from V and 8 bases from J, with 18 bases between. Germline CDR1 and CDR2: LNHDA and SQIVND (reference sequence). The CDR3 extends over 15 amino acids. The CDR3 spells CASNTRPSADSPLHF. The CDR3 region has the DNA TGTGCCAGTAACACCCGACCCAGCGCAGATTCACCCCTCCACTTT.

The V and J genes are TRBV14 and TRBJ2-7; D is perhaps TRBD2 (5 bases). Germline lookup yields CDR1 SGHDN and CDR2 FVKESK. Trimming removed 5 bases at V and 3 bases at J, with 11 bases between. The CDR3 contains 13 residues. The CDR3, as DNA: TGTGCCAGCAGCGATACTAGGGTCTACGAGCAGTACTTC. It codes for CASSDTRVYEQYF. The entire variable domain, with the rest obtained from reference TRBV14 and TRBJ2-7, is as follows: EAGVTQFPSHSVIEKGQTVTLRCDPISGHDNLYWYRRVMGKEIKFLLHFVKESKQDESGMPNNRFLAERTGGTYSTLKVQPAELEDSGVYFCASSDTRVYEQYFGPGTRLTVT.

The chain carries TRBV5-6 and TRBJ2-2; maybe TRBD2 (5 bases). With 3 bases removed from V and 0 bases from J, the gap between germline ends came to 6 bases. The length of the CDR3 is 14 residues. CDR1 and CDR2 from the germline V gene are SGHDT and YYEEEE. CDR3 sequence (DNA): TGTGCCAGCAGCTGGACTCCGAACACCGGGGAGCTGTTTTTT. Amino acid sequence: CASSWTPNTGELFF.

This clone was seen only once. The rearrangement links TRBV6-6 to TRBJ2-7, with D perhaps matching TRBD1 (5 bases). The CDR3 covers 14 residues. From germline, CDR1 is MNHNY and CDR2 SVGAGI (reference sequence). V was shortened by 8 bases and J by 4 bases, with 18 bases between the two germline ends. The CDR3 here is CASRDPDSGYEQYF. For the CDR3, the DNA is TGTGCCAGCCGAGATCCCGACAGTGGTTACGAGCAGTACTTC.

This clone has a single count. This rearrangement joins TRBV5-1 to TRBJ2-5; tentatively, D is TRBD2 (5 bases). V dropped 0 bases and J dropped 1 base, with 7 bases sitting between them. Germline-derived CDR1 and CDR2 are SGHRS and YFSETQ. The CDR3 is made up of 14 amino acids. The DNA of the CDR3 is TGCGCCAGCAGCTTGGGGAGCGGCCAAGAGACCCAGTACTTC. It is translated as CASSLGSGQETQYF.

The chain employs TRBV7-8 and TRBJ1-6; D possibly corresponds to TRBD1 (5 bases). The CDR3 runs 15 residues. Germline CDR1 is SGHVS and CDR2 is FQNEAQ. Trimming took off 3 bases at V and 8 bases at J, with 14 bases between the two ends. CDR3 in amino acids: CASSLGLWTDSPLHF. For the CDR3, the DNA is TGTGCCAGCAGCTTGGGGCTCTGGACGGATTCACCCCTCCACTTT.

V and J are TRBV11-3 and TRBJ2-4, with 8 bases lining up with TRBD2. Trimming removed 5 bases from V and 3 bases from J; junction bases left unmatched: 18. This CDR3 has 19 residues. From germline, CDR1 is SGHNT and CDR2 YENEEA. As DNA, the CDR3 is TGTGCCAGCAGCCCATCAGCGGGAGCGGGCGGTTTAAGCAAAAACATTCAGTACTTC. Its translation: CASSPSAGAGGLSKNIQYF.

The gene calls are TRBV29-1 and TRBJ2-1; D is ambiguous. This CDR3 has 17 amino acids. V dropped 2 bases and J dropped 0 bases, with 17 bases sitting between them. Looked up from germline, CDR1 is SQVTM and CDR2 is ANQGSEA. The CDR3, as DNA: TGCAGCGTTGAACAGGCCACAACCGCCGACTCCTACAATGAGCAGTTCTTC. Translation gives CSVEQATTADSYNEQFF.

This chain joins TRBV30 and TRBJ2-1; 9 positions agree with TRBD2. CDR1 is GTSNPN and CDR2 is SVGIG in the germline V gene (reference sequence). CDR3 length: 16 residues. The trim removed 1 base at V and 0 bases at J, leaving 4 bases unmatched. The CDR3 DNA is TGTGCCTGGAGTGGGGCGGGGGGGAGCTCCTACAATGAGCAGTTCTTC. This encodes CAWSGAGGSSYNEQFF.

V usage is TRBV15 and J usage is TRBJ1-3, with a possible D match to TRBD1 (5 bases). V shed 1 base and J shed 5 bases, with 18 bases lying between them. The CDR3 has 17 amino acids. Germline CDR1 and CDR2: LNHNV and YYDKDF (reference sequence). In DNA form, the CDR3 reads TGTGCCACCAGCAGAGGTAACAGGAGGGCTTCGAGAAACACCATATATTTT. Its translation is CATSRGNRRASRNTIYF.